This T cell receptor beta chain was captured by sequencing in a study of cytomegalovirus exposure and HLA in healthy donors. General study findings and limits: The classifier, whose performance was assessed in both the original and validation cohorts, reportedly diagnosed cytomegalovirus status with high specificity and sensitivity. The authors enumerated some 170 TCR beta chains as linked to cytomegalovirus. Follow-up analysis found HLA locus-dependent TCR association rates, highest for DRB1 and lowest for HLA-C.

PCR used 60 Vbeta primers and 13 Jbeta primers. Sequenced by immunoSEQ multiplex PCR; TCRdb stores in-frame clones only, minus some. The sample records 130,000 to 150,000 clones, over 60% being singletons. This CDR3 is built from 16 residues. Germline assignment: CDR1 ENHRY and CDR2 SYGVKD. V lost 0 bases to trimming and J lost 5 bases; unmatched junction nucleotides: 8. Of note for this clone: What it recognizes is unknown.

The material sequenced was PBMCs. The chain links TRBV10-3 to TRBJ2-7, with 9 bases that match TRBD2. This sequence originates from a middle-aged man in good health and CMV-seropositive. CDR3: CAISESGAGGRNEQYF. The DNA for the CDR3 is TGTGCCATCAGTGAGTCGGGAGCGGGAGGTAGGAACGAGCAGTACTTC.